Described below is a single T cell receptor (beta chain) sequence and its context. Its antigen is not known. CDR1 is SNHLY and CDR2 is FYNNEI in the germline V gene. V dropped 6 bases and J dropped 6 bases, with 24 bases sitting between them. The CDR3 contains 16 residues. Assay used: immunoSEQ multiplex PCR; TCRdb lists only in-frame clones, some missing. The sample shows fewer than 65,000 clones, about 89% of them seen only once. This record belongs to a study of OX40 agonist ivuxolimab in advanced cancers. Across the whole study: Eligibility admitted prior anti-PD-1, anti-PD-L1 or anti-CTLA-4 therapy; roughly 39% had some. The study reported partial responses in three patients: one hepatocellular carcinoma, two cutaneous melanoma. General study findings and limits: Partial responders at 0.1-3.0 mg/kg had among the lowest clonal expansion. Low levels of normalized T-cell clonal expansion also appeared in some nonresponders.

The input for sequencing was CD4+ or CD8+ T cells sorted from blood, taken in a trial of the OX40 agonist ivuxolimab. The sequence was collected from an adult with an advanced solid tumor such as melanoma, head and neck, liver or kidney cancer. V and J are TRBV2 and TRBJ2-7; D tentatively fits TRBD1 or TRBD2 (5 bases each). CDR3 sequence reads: CASSRLRDPRTLEQYF. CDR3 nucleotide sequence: TGTGCCAGCAGCCGCCTTCGGGACCCGAGGACGCTCGAGCAGTACTTC.